A selection of T cell receptor beta chains follows, all from one sample in a study of Tregs in tolerant kidney transplant recipients. Assay used: immunoSEQ multiplex PCR; TCRdb lists only in-frame clones, some missing. Here the sample spans about 240,000 clones, approximately 84% being singletons. Sequencing was done on a sample of CD4+ T cells from blood. The receptors derive from a human donor in good health. The CDR3 runs from the conserved cysteine through the conserved F or W. The D gene is left open where the match is weak. For some rows the clone size is stated as once, few or many, or as a class when expanded; others skip it.

d_call: TRBD2; cdr3_length: 15; j_call: TRBJ2-1; v_call: TRBV5-1; clone_size: -; cdr3_nt: TGCGCCAGCAGCCCCTGGACTAGCGGGGGGAATGAGCAGTTCTTC; cdr3_aa: CASSPWTSGGNEQFF
d_call: TRBD2; cdr3_length: 16; j_call: TRBJ2-5; v_call: TRBV14; clone_size: -; cdr3_nt: TGTGCCAGCAGCCAAATCCCGGGACTACTCACGGAGACCCAGTACTTC; cdr3_aa: CASSQIPGLLTETQYF
d_call: -; cdr3_length: 11; j_call: TRBJ1-1; v_call: TRBV2; clone_size: -; cdr3_nt: TGTGCCAGCAAGAGGAACACTGAAGCTTTCTTT; cdr3_aa: CASKRNTEAFF
d_call: -; cdr3_length: 14; j_call: TRBJ1-4; v_call: TRBV9; clone_size: -; cdr3_nt: TGTGCCAGCAGCCCCGGGGGGTCTAATGAAAAACTGTTTTTT; cdr3_aa: CASSPGGSNEKLFF
d_call: TRBD1; cdr3_length: 18; j_call: TRBJ2-6; v_call: TRBV9; clone_size: -; cdr3_nt: TGTGCCAGCAGCGTAGAGCCAGGGGGAAGCTCTGGGGCCAACGTCCTGACTTTC; cdr3_aa: CASSVEPGGSSGANVLTF
d_call: -; cdr3_length: 12; j_call: TRBJ1-2; v_call: TRBV19; clone_size: -; cdr3_nt: TGTGCCAGTAGTCTTCGGAGCTATGGCTACACCTTC; cdr3_aa: CASSLRSYGYTF
d_call: TRBD1; cdr3_length: 15; j_call: TRBJ2-1; v_call: TRBV7-9; clone_size: once; cdr3_nt: TGTGCCAGCAGCCCGAGACAGGGTACCTACAATGAGCAGTTCTTC; cdr3_aa: CASSPRQGTYNEQFF
d_call: TRBD1; cdr3_length: 15; j_call: TRBJ1-4; v_call: TRBV25-1; clone_size: -; cdr3_nt: TGTGCCAGCAGTGAATGGACAGGGAGAAGTGAAAAACTGTTTTTT; cdr3_aa: CASSEWTGRSEKLFF
d_call: -; cdr3_length: 13; j_call: TRBJ1-5; v_call: TRBV27; clone_size: -; cdr3_nt: TGTGCCAGCAGTTTAATGGAGAATCAGCCCCAGCATTTT; cdr3_aa: CASSLMENQPQHF
d_call: TRBD1; cdr3_length: 14; j_call: TRBJ1-4; v_call: TRBV5-1; clone_size: -; cdr3_nt: TGCGCCAGCAGCTTGGACAGGGGTGGCGAAAAACTGTTTTTT; cdr3_aa: CASSLDRGGEKLFF
d_call: -; cdr3_length: 14; j_call: TRBJ2-7; v_call: TRBV6-5; clone_size: -; cdr3_nt: TGTGCCAGCAGTTACTACAGGGAGGCATACGAGCAGTACTTC; cdr3_aa: CASSYYREAYEQYF
d_call: TRBD2; cdr3_length: 15; j_call: TRBJ2-2; v_call: TRBV5-1; clone_size: -; cdr3_nt: TGCGCCAGCAGCTTAGGGACTAGCGGGACCGGGGAGCTGTTTTTT; cdr3_aa: CASSLGTSGTGELFF
d_call: TRBD1; cdr3_length: 14; j_call: TRBJ1-4; v_call: TRBV19; clone_size: once; cdr3_nt: TGTGCCAGTACCCCGGACAGGAACTATGAAAAACTGTTTTTT; cdr3_aa: CASTPDRNYEKLFF
d_call: -; cdr3_length: 14; j_call: TRBJ1-1; v_call: TRBV19; clone_size: -; cdr3_nt: TGTGCCAGTAGTATAGCGGATGGAGGAACTGAAGCTTTCTTT; cdr3_aa: CASSIADGGTEAFF
d_call: -; cdr3_length: 13; j_call: TRBJ2-5; v_call: TRBV5-1; clone_size: -; cdr3_nt: TGCGCCAGCGGAACAGCCCACCAAGAGACCCAGTACTTC; cdr3_aa: CASGTAHQETQYF
d_call: -; cdr3_length: 15; j_call: TRBJ1-2; v_call: TRBV9; clone_size: -; cdr3_nt: TGTGCCAGCAGCGAACCAGGGTTCGCGAGTTATGGCTACACCTTC; cdr3_aa: CASSEPGFASYGYTF
d_call: TRBD1; cdr3_length: 14; j_call: TRBJ1-1; v_call: TRBV4-1; clone_size: -; cdr3_nt: TGCGCCAGCAGCCAAGACAGGGGGGTAGGTGAAGCTTTCTTT; cdr3_aa: CASSQDRGVGEAFF
d_call: TRBD1; cdr3_length: 15; j_call: TRBJ1-2; v_call: TRBV6-1; clone_size: -; cdr3_nt: TGTGCCAGCAGCCCCCCCGGGACAGTTAACTATGGCTACACCTTC; cdr3_aa: CASSPPGTVNYGYTF
d_call: -; cdr3_length: 14; j_call: TRBJ1-1; v_call: TRBV5-4; clone_size: -; cdr3_nt: TGTGCCAGCAGCGGGGGACACCTGAACACTGAAGCTTTCTTT; cdr3_aa: CASSGGHLNTEAFF
d_call: TRBD1; cdr3_length: 14; j_call: TRBJ1-1; v_call: TRBV2; clone_size: -; cdr3_nt: TGTGCCAGCAGTGATCAGGGGGGCAACACTGAAGCTTTCTTT; cdr3_aa: CASSDQGGNTEAFF
d_call: -; cdr3_length: 13; j_call: TRBJ2-1; v_call: TRBV7-8; clone_size: -; cdr3_nt: TGTGCCAGCAGCGAGCCGCGGATCAATGAGCAGTTCTTC; cdr3_aa: CASSEPRINEQFF
d_call: -; cdr3_length: 15; j_call: TRBJ2-7; v_call: TRBV2; clone_size: -; cdr3_nt: TGTGCCAGTGGGGGGGCGCCGGGACAGGCATTTTCCAGGGACTTC; cdr3_aa: CASGGAPGQAFSRDF
d_call: TRBD2; cdr3_length: 16; j_call: TRBJ2-1; v_call: TRBV10-1; clone_size: once; cdr3_nt: TGCGCCAGCAGTGAGTCGTTAGCGGGAGGTCGTAATGAGCAGTTCTTC; cdr3_aa: CASSESLAGGRNEQFF